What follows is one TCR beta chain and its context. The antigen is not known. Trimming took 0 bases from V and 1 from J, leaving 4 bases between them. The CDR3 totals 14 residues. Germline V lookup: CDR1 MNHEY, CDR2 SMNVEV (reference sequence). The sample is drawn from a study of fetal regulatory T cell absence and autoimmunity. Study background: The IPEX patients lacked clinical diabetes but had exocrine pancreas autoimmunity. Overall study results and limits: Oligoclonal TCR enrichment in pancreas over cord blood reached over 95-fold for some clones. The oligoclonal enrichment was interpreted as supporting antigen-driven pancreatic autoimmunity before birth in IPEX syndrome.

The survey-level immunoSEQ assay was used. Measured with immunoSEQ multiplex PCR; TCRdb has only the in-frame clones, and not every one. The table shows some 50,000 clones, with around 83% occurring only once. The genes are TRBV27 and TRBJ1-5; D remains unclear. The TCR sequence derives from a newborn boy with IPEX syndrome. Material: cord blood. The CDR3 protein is CASSLSRSNQPQHF. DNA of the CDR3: TGTGCCAGCAGTTTATCGAGGAGCAATCAGCCCCAGCATTTT.